This T cell receptor (beta chain) appears in the sequencing data of a study of radiation and T cells in renal cell carcinoma (TCRdb year 2020). At the level of the whole study: Samples came from a clinical trial, in which primary renal cell carcinomas received 15 Gy stereotactic body radiation therapy followed by nephrectomy 4 weeks later. TCR beta sequencing covered some 55 samples in total, comprising some 26 tumors and some 27 peripheral blood samples. In the 55 or so samples combined, some 4,000,000 unique CDR3 nucleotide sequences were found, encoding 2.5 million to 3 million unique CDR3 amino acid sequences. Paper-wide results and their limitations: Because pretreatment tumor biopsies were not available, the study could not determine whether clonotypes were already present within the tumor at baseline. Because the trial had a single-armed design, the trial could not examine how radiation dose or scheduling affected the TCR repertoire. Dynamics of the blood repertoire were not tracked past 4 weeks after treatment. In blood, the top tumor clonotypes increased from baseline to 2 weeks after radiation and then shrank by 4 weeks, which suggests a temporary expansion of tumor-resident clones.

The germline ends are 11 bases apart after V is trimmed by 5 bases and J by 4 bases. Measured from the cysteine to the phenylalanine, the CDR3 is 13 residues long. The only DNA kept is the CDR3, 39 bases in frame from the first base. CDR1 and CDR2, per the germline V gene, are LGHNA and YNFKEQ. TCR beta libraries were generated from genomic DNA with the immunoSEQ kit, following the manufacturer's recommendations. Library preparation used a first multiplex PCR with proprietary primers, then a second PCR adding unique barcodes, with bead cleanups after each round. A positive control reaction and a negative control reaction, both provided in the kit, were run with every batch of samples. The final libraries underwent checking on an Agilent 4200 TapeStation D1000 ScreenTape, volumetric pooling, and quantification by qPCR. Sequencing was performed on an Illumina NextSeq500 using a MidOutput 150-cycle cartridge, with 156 Read1 cycles, 15 Index1 cycles, and the kit custom primers. The pooled library was loaded at around 1.1 pM with an approximately 21% PhiX control spike-in. The source study handled its data this way. Vendor-processed data were analyzed in R, and a clonotype was defined as all T cells sharing the same CDR3 nucleotide sequence. For clone abundance analyses, frequencies were normalized to the 10,000 most abundant clones in each sample. Public T cell clones, averaging fewer than five per sample, were removed before analysis. Tumor-enriched and baseline blood-enriched clonotypes were defined by at least a 32-fold difference in abundance between compartments. Clonotypes expanded or contracted between blood time points were identified with a beta-binomial differential abundance model. Similarity between tumor and blood repertoires was quantified using the Baroni-Urbani and Buser coefficient, and groups were compared with two-tailed Wilcoxon tests in R. In TCRdb, the immuneACCESS table is reduced to in-frame sequences with V and J assigned. These tables do not hold every clone; where another copy was compared, an unresolved V gene accounts for under half, and the others remain unexplained. V, J and clone size are those of that table, while D and trimming were read from the DNA. This sample is represented by 100,000 to 150,000 clones; 82% of them were singletons. The ten top clones hold 2.5% to 3.5% of the sample.

According to the study, the label for this sample's time point signals: baseline pretreatment blood. This sample's treatment or condition label indicates: 15 Gy SBRT to primary tumor, nephrectomy 4 weeks later. Serial peripheral blood from radiation-treated patients was sampled at baseline, 2 weeks and 4 weeks after SBRT to track tumor-enriched clonotypes. Renal cell carcinoma with clear cell pathology was present in all patients. Genomic DNA for TCR sequencing was prepared using the QIAamp DNA Blood Mini Kit (Qiagen). Samples were included in the analyses only if all quality control checks were passed. This clone was recorded once. The specificity of this receptor is unknown. One base away there is no much larger clone; base qualities are not given.

This specimen was blood, taken from a patient whose treatment included radiotherapy and nephrectomy. The clonotype originates from a woman aged 55-75 years with renal cell carcinoma. The chain uses TRBV4-2 and TRBJ1-1; the D gene cannot be named for sure. The CDR3 region has the sequence CASSLGSGTEAFF. The DNA sequence is TGTGCCAGCAGCTTGGGGAGTGGCACTGAAGCTTTCTTT.